Reported below is one TCR beta chain. The CDR3 has 16 amino acids. V lost 3 bases and J 5 bases, leaving 20 bases between the germline ends. In germline, CDR1 is SGHTS, CDR2 YDEGEE. The data were obtained in a study of blood T cell repertoires in COVID-19. The table came from immunoSEQ multiplex PCR; TCRdb's copy has only in-frame clones and leaves some out. The table includes about 240,000 clones, more than 75% detected once. Study members were between roughly 18 and 89 years old and lived in 20 to 25 US regions. The sequence was obtained from a woman aged 40 to 50 with acute COVID-19. J is TRBJ1-2 and V is TRBV5-8; D is uncertain. Material for sequencing was PBMCs or T cells enriched from blood (not recorded which). The chain's CDR3 is CASSSGVVIGGYGYTF. The CDR3 region has the DNA TGTGCCAGCAGCTCGGGTGTAGTAATCGGTGGATATGGCTACACCTTC.